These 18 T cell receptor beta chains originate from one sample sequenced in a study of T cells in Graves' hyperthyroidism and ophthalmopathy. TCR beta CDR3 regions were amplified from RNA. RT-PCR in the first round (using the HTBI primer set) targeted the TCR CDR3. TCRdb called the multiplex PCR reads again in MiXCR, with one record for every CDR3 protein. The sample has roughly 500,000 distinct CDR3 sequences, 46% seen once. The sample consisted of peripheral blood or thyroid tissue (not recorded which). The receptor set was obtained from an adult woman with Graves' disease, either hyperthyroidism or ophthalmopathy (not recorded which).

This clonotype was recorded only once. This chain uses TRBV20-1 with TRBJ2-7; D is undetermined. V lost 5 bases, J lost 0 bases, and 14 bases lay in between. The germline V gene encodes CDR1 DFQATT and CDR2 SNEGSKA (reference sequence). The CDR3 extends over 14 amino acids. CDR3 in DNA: TGCAGTGCTGGTGACTCGCAGAGCTCCTACGAGCAGTACTTC. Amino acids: CSAGDSQSSYEQYF.

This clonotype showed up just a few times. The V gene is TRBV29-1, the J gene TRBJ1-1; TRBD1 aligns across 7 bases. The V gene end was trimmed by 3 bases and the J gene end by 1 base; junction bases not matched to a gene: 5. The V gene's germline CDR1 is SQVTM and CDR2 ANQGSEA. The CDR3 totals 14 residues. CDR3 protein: CSVETDRANTEAFF. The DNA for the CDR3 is TGCAGCGTTGAGACAGACAGGGCGAACACTGAAGCTTTCTTT.

The CDR3 sequence: CAISESARDPSGERYEQYF. The DNA of the CDR3 is TGTGCCATCAGTGAGTCGGCTAGAGATCCCTCAGGGGAGAGGTACGAGCAGTACTTC. The chain employs TRBV10-3 and TRBJ2-7; D might be TRBD1 (6 bases). Looked up from germline, CDR1 is ENHRY and CDR2 is SYGVKD. With 0 bases removed from V and 4 bases from J, the gap between germline ends came to 25 bases. This CDR3 has 19 residues.

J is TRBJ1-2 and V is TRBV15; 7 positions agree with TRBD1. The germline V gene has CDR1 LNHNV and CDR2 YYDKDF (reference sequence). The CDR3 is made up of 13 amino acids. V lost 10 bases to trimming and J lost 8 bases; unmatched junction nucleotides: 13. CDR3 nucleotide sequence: TGTGCCATCGGCCTTGACAGGGACATCGGCTACACCTTC. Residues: CAIGLDRDIGYTF.

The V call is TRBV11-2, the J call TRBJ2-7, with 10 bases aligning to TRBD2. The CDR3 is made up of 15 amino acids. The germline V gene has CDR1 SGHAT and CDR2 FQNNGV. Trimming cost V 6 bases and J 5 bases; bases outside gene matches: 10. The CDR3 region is CASRTSATSGNEQYF. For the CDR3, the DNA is TGTGCCAGCAGAACCTCGGCCACTAGCGGGAACGAGCAGTACTTC.

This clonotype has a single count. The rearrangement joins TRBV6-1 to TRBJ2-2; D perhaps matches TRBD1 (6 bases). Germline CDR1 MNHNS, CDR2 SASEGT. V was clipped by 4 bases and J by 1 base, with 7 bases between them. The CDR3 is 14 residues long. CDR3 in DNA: TGTGCCAGCAGTGGACAGGTGAACACCGGGGAGCTGTTTTTT. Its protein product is CASSGQVNTGELFF.

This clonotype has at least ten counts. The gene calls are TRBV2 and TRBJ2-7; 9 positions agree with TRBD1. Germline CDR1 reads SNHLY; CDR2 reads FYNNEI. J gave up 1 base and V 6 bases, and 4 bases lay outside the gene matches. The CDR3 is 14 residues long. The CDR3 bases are TGTGCCAGCAGGCTGACAGGGGGGTCCTACGAGCAGTACTTC. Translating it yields CASRLTGGSYEQYF.

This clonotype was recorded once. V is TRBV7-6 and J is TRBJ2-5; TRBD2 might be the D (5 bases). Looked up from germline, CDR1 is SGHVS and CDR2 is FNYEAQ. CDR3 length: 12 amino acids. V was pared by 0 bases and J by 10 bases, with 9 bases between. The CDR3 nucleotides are TGTGCCAGCAGCTTAGCGCGGGTGGACCAGTACTTC. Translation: CASSLARVDQYF.

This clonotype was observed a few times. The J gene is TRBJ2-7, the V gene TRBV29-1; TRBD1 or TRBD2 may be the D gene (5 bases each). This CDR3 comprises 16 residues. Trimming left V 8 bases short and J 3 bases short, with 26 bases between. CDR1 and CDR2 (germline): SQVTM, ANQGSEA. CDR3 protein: CSLARDPEAHDYEQYF. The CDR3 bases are TGCAGCTTAGCACGGGACCCCGAAGCGCACGACTACGAGCAGTACTTC.

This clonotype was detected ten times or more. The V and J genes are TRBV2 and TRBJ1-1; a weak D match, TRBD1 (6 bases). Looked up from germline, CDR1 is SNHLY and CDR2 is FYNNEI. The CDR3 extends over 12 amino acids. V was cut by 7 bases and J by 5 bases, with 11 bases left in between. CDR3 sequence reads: CASTGVGTEAFF. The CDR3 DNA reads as TGTGCCAGCACAGGGGTGGGGACTGAAGCTTTCTTT.

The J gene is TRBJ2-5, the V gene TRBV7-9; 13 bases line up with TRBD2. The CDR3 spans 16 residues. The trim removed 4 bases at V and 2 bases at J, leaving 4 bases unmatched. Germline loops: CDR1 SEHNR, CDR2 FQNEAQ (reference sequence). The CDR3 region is CASSSPGLAGQETQYF. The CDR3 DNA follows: TGTGCCAGCAGCTCCCCGGGACTAGCGGGACAAGAGACCCAGTACTTC.

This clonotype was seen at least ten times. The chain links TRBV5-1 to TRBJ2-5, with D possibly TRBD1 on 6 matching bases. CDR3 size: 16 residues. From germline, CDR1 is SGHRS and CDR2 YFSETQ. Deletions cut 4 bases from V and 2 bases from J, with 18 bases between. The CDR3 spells CASSLMTGPGQETQYF. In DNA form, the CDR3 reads TGCGCCAGCAGCCTCATGACAGGTCCAGGTCAAGAGACCCAGTACTTC.

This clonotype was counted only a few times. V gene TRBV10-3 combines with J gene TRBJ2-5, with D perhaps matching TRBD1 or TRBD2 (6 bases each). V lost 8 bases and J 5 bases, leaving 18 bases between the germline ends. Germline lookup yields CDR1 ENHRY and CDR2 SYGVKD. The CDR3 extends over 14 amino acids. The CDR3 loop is CAIGGPGDGETQYF. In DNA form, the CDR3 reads TGTGCCATCGGGGGGCCGGGAGACGGGGAGACCCAGTACTTC.

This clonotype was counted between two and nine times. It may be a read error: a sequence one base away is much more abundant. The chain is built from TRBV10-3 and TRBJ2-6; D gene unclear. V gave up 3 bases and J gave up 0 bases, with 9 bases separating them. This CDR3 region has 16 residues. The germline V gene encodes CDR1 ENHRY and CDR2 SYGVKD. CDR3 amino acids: CAISEGRHSGANVLTF. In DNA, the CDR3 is TGTGCCATCAGTGAAGGTCGGCACTCTGGGGCCAACGTCCTGACTTTC.

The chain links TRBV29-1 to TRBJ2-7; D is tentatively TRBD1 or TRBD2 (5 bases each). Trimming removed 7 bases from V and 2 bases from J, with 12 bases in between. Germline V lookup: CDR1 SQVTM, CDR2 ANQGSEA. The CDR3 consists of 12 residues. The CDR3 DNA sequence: TGCAGCGCCCTCGGGGCACCCTACGAGCAGTACTTC. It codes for CSALGAPYEQYF.

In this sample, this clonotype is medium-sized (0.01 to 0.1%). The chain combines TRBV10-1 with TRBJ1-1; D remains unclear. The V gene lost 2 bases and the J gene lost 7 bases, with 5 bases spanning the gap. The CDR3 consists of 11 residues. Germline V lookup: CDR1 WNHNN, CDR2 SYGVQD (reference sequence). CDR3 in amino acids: CASSEGNEAFF. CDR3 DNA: TGCGCCAGCAGTGAGGGGAATGAAGCTTTCTTT.

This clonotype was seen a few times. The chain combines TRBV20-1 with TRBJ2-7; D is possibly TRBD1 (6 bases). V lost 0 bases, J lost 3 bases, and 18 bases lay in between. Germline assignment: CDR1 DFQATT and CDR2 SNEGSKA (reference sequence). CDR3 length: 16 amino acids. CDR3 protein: CSARDSTTGTGYEQYF. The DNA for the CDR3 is TGCAGTGCTAGAGATTCGACGACAGGCACAGGCTACGAGCAGTACTTC.

In DNA form, the CDR3 reads TGTGCCAGCTCCCTCACAGGGTCGGTCGGATCACCCCTCCACTTT. This sequence encodes CASSLTGSVGSPLHF. V usage is TRBV2 and J usage is TRBJ1-6; a possible D gene is TRBD1 (6 bases). V gave up 8 bases and J gave up 10 bases, with 21 bases separating them. Germline-derived CDR1 and CDR2 are SNHLY and FYNNEI. The CDR3 contains 15 residues.